The 32 T cell receptor beta chains below were found in one sample sequenced in a study of blood T cell repertoires in COVID-19 (dated by TCRdb to about 2020). Receptor amplification or capture employed the immunoSEQ multiplex PCR assay. In its TCRdb copy, this immuneACCESS table keeps in-frame sequences only and misses some clones. Where compared with another copy, unresolved V genes explain less than half of these, and the others have no known cause. Across this sample there are around 190,000 clones, with about 83% seen only once. 5.6% of the sample lies in the top ten. The specimen was PBMCs or T cells enriched from blood (not recorded which). The origin of the receptors is a man aged 35 to 55 with acute COVID-19.

This clone was counted between two and nine times. The chain couples TRBV28 to TRBJ2-5; 8 bases fit TRBD1. The CDR3 totals 13 residues. Looked up from germline, CDR1 is MDHEN and CDR2 is SYDVKM. V shed 5 bases, J shed 3 bases, and the junction held 2 bases outside the gene matches. The CDR3 DNA follows: TGTGCCAGCAGTCCGGACAGGGAAGAGACCCAGTACTTC. This codes for CASSPDREETQYF. The full variable domain, completed using reference TRBV28 and TRBJ2-5, is DVKVTQSSRYLVKRTGEKVFLECVQDMDHENMFWYRQDPGLGLRLIYFSYDVKMKEKGDIPEGYSVSREKKERFSLILESASTNQTSMYLCASSPDREETQYFGPGTRLLVL.

This chain connects TRBV7-6 to TRBJ2-3; 11 bases agree with TRBD2. CDR1 SGHVS and CDR2 FNYEAQ come from the germline V gene. The CDR3 spans 16 residues. V lost 4 bases and J lost 7; bases outside the gene matches: 10. The CDR3 DNA reads TGTGCCAGCAGCTCGGTCACTAGCGGGAGTCGGAATACGCAGTATTTT. Encoded protein: CASSSVTSGSRNTQYF.

This clone came up a few times. The V gene is TRBV19, the J gene TRBJ1-2; 7 bases are shared with TRBD1. Germline CDR1 and CDR2: LNHDA and SQIVND (reference sequence). J was trimmed by 4 bases and V by 5 bases; bases with no gene match: 13. This CDR3 has 16 amino acids. Here the CDR3 DNA reads TGTGCCAGTAGTTCACCTCGGTCGGACAGGTCCTATGGCTACACCTTC. Protein sequence: CASSSPRSDRSYGYTF.

Only a few counts were recorded for this clone. The V call is TRBV6-5, the J call TRBJ1-6; 7 bases agree with TRBD1. Per the germline V gene, CDR1 is MNHEY and CDR2 is SVGAGI. The CDR3 runs 15 residues. V shed 8 bases, J shed 5 bases, and the junction held 9 bases outside the gene matches. The CDR3: CASVSGTENNSPLHF. The CDR3 bases are TGTGCCAGCGTTTCCGGGACAGAGAATAATTCACCCCTCCACTTT.

This clone was seen a single time. Other DNA sequences in the sample encode the same CDR3. The chain employs TRBV29-1 and TRBJ1-1, with D uncertain. Trimming cost V 4 bases and J 0 bases, with 9 bases left between them. This CDR3 comprises 13 residues. Germline assignment: CDR1 SQVTM and CDR2 ANQGSEA. For the CDR3, the DNA is TGCAGCGTTGGCGGCAGAATGAACACTGAAGCTTTCTTT. This sequence encodes CSVGGRMNTEAFF.

As regards this clone: This CDR3 is also generated by other DNA sequences in the sample. The V gene is TRBV9, the J gene TRBJ2-1; D unclear. This CDR3 has 14 amino acids. Germline V lookup: CDR1 SGDLS, CDR2 YYNGEE. Trimming pared 0 bases from V and 0 bases from J, leaving 4 bases between. Here the CDR3 reads CASSVDSSYNEQFF. DNA for the CDR3: TGTGCCAGCAGCGTAGATAGCTCCTACAATGAGCAGTTCTTC.

J is TRBJ2-7 and V is TRBV3-1 (or the pseudogene TRBV3-2); D is possibly TRBD2 (7 bases). Germline CDR1 LGHDT, CDR2 YNNKEL (reference sequence). Trimming shortened V by 9 bases and J by 4 bases, and 28 bases separated the two germline ends. The CDR3 has 17 amino acids. CDR3 DNA sequence: TGTGCCAGAGGGGGGGGGAGGACCCACCCGGGCTCTTACGAGCAGTACTTC. It codes for CARGGGRTHPGSYEQYF.

This clone was counted a single time. The chain links TRBV11-3 to TRBJ2-1; 10 bases fit TRBD1. The CDR3 is 15 residues long. Per germline, CDR1 SGHNT and CDR2 YENEEA. Losses at the gene ends were 5 bases for V and 5 bases for J; bases not matched to a gene: 6. Here the CDR3 DNA reads TGTGCCAGCAGCCACCGGGACAGGGGCGACAATGAGCAGTTCTTC. Protein: CASSHRDRGDNEQFF. Using reference TRBV11-3 and TRBJ2-1 for the parts outside the CDR3, the full variable domain is EAGVVQSPRYKIIEKKQPVAFWCNPISGHNTLYWYLQNLGQGPELLIRYENEEAVDDSQLPKDRFSAERLKGVDSTLKIQPAELGDSAVYLCASSHRDRGDNEQFFGPGTRLTVL.

This rearrangement joins TRBV7-8 to TRBJ2-2; D is possibly TRBD1 (6 bases). CDR3 length equals 19 residues. Trimming cost V 2 bases and J 0 bases, with 19 bases left between them. CDR1 SGHVS and CDR2 FQNEAQ come from the germline V gene. CDR3 loop: CASSLSKGLRDTNTGELFF. For the CDR3, the DNA is TGTGCCAGCAGCTTATCGAAAGGACTCCGGGACACGAACACCGGGGAGCTGTTTTTT.

V and J are TRBV18 and TRBJ1-2, with D hard to call. Germline CDR1 and CDR2: KGHSH and LQKENI. Trimming shortened V by 4 bases and J by 5 bases, and 11 bases separated the two germline ends. The CDR3 consists of 13 residues. The CDR3 loop is CASSLTEQYGYTF. For the CDR3, the DNA is TGTGCCAGCTCACTAACAGAACAATATGGCTACACCTTC.

The chain has TRBV19 and TRBJ1-5, with 11 nucleotides matching TRBD1. This CDR3 comprises 14 residues. The germline gives CDR1 LNHDA, CDR2 SQIVND (reference sequence). V shed 4 bases, J shed 4 bases, and the junction held 0 bases outside the gene matches. CDR3 bases: TGTGCCAGTAGTAGGGACAGGGGGAATCAGCCCCAGCATTTT. This encodes CASSRDRGNQPQHF.

The genes are TRBV5-1 and TRBJ1-2, with 9 positions matching TRBD1. The trim removed 4 bases at V and 1 base at J, leaving 2 bases unmatched. The CDR3 covers 14 residues. Germline V gives CDR1 SGHRS, CDR2 YFSETQ. CDR3 loop: CASSPTGGNYGYTF. As DNA, the CDR3 is TGCGCCAGCAGCCCGACAGGGGGTAACTATGGCTACACCTTC.

This clone has ten or more counts. The chain employs TRBV7-8 and TRBJ2-7; D remains ambiguous. V was pared by 1 base and J by 5 bases, with 9 bases between. This CDR3 contains 13 residues. Germline V gene lookup returns CDR1 SGHVS and CDR2 FQNEAQ. The CDR3 DNA reads TGTGCCAGCAGCTTAGATCGAGTGAACGAGCAGTACTTC. It specifies CASSLDRVNEQYF.

V is TRBV6-5 and J is TRBJ1-5; D uncertain. The CDR3 has 15 amino acids. Germline CDR1 is MNHEY and CDR2 is SVGAGI. V was shortened by 6 bases and J by 0 bases, with 12 bases between the two germline ends. The CDR3 spells CASRHGGNSNQPQHF. CDR3 nucleotides: TGTGCCAGCAGGCACGGAGGGAATAGCAATCAGCCCCAGCATTTT.

The chain uses TRBV2 and TRBJ1-2; 8 bases match TRBD1. Trimming cost V 4 bases and J 6 bases; bases outside gene matches: 4. CDR1 is SNHLY and CDR2 is FYNNEI in the germline V gene. The CDR3 spans 13 residues. The CDR3 DNA reads TGTGCCAGCAGTGCGGGCAGGGGGCATGGCTACACCTTC. Its translation: CASSAGRGHGYTF. Based on the CDR3 plus reference TRBV2 and TRBJ1-2, the full variable domain is EPEVTQTPSHQVTQMGQEVILRCVPISNHLYFYWYRQILGQKVEFLVSFYNNEISEKSEIFDDQFSVERPDGSNFTLKIRSTKLEDSAMYFCASSAGRGHGYTFGSGTRLTVV.

This clone has only a few counts. The chain uses TRBV6-2 or TRBV6-3 and TRBJ1-1; TRBD1 is a possible D gene (5 bases). Looked up from germline, CDR1 is MNHEY and CDR2 is SVGEGT. With 2 bases removed from V and 1 base from J, the gap between germline ends came to 11 bases. This CDR3 comprises 15 residues. The CDR3 DNA reads as TGTGCCAGCAGTTACGGGGGAGCGGGGAACACTGAAGCTTTCTTT. It encodes CASSYGGAGNTEAFF.

The chain joins TRBV14 to TRBJ2-1, with 12 nucleotides matching TRBD2. Trimming at V came to 0 bases and at J to 9 bases, leaving 3 bases not matched to a gene. The V gene's germline CDR1 is SGHDN and CDR2 FVKESK. This CDR3 is 15 amino acids long. Here the CDR3 reads CASSQEASGRGEQFF. Here the CDR3 DNA reads TGTGCCAGCAGCCAAGAAGCTAGCGGGAGGGGTGAGCAGTTCTTC. Looking up the rest from reference TRBV14 and TRBJ2-1 gives the full variable domain: EAGVTQFPSHSVIEKGQTVTLRCDPISGHDNLYWYRRVMGKEIKFLLHFVKESKQDESGMPNNRFLAERTGGTYSTLKVQPAELEDSGVYFCASSQEASGRGEQFFGPGTRLTVL.

The rearrangement uses TRBV11-2 and TRBJ1-1; D unresolved. CDR1 is SGHAT and CDR2 is FQNNGV in the germline V gene. The length of the CDR3 is 13 residues. V lost 2 bases, J lost 4 bases, and 8 bases lay in between. Here the CDR3 reads CASSLTVGTEAFF. The DNA for the CDR3 is TGTGCCAGCAGCTTAACAGTGGGCACTGAAGCTTTCTTT.

This chain connects TRBV7-8 to TRBJ1-5, with 10 nucleotides matching TRBD1. The junction had 4 bases not matched to a gene; V was cut back by 6 bases and J by 5 bases. The CDR3 totals 14 residues. The germline gives CDR1 SGHVS, CDR2 FQNEAQ. The CDR3 sequence: CASSRDRGDQPQHF. In DNA, the CDR3 is TGTGCCAGCAGTCGGGACAGGGGCGATCAGCCCCAGCATTTT. Filled out from reference TRBV7-8 and TRBJ1-5, the complete variable domain reads GAGVSQSPRYKVAKRGQDVALRCDPISGHVSLFWYQQALGQGPEFLTYFQNEAQLDKSGLPSDRFFAERPEGSVSTLKIQRTQQEDSAVYLCASSRDRGDQPQHFGDGTRLSIL.

This clone has only one observation. CDR3 in amino acids: CASRDRGRDTQYF. The CDR3 DNA follows: TGTGCCAGCCGGGACAGGGGGCGTGATACGCAGTATTTT. The chain uses TRBV6-5 and TRBJ2-3; TRBD1 matches 12 bases. V gave up 8 bases and J gave up 6 bases; unmatched junction bases: 3. Germline V gene lookup returns CDR1 MNHEY and CDR2 SVGAGI. The CDR3 spans 13 residues.

The chain uses TRBV30 and TRBJ1-1; the D is unclear. The V gene lost 3 bases and the J gene lost 11 bases, with 16 bases spanning the gap. Looked up from germline, CDR1 is GTSNPN and CDR2 is SVGIG (reference sequence). This CDR3 is built from 12 residues. The CDR3 is CAWRARGFWAFF. As DNA, the CDR3 is TGTGCCTGGAGGGCTAGAGGTTTTTGGGCTTTCTTT.

V gene TRBV7-3 combines with J gene TRBJ2-3, with TRBD1 identical over 12 bases. There are 17 residues in the CDR3. With V trimmed by 5 bases and J by 2 bases, 8 bases remained unmatched. Per the germline V gene, CDR1 is SGHTA and CDR2 is FQGTGA. The CDR3 here is CASSAGTGGGNTDTQYF. The CDR3 DNA reads as TGTGCCAGCAGCGCCGGGACAGGGGGCGGAAACACAGATACGCAGTATTTT.

The chain links TRBV27 to TRBJ1-1; 8 bases line up with TRBD1. This CDR3 is 14 amino acids long. The junction had 3 bases not matched to a gene; V was cut back by 5 bases and J by 1 base. The germline CDR1 and CDR2 sequences are MNHEY and SMNVEV (reference sequence). For the CDR3, the DNA is TGTGCCAGCAGTGTGACAGGGGAGAACACTGAAGCTTTCTTT. Amino acid sequence: CASSVTGENTEAFF.

V gene TRBV15 combines with J gene TRBJ1-5; 7 nucleotides line up with TRBD1. The CDR3 is 15 amino acids. Looked up from germline, CDR1 is LNHNV and CDR2 is YYDKDF (reference sequence). With V trimmed by 1 base and J by 5 bases, 5 bases remained unmatched. CDR3: CATSRARQGDQPQHF. The CDR3, as DNA: TGTGCCACCAGCAGAGCCCGACAGGGTGATCAGCCCCAGCATTTT. Together with reference TRBV15 and TRBJ1-5, the CDR3 gives the full variable domain: DAMVIQNPRYQVTQFGKPVTLSCSQTLNHNVMYWYQQKSSQAPKLLFHYYDKDFNNEADTPDNFQSRRPNTSFCFLDIRSPGLGDTAMYLCATSRARQGDQPQHFGDGTRLSIL.

The rearrangement links TRBV27 to TRBJ2-7; 9 bases map to TRBD1. The germline gives CDR1 MNHEY, CDR2 SMNVEV (reference sequence). Losses at the gene ends were 3 bases for V and 3 bases for J; bases not matched to a gene: 3. This CDR3 is built from 14 residues. CDR3 bases: TGTGCCAGCAGTTTTGGGGACAGGGTCTACGAGCAGTACTTC. It is translated as CASSFGDRVYEQYF.

This clone was seen a handful of times. The V gene is TRBV19, the J gene TRBJ1-5, with no clear D. This CDR3 comprises 12 residues. V lost 5 bases, J lost 11 bases, and 13 bases lay in between. Germline V CDR1 and CDR2: LNHDA, SQIVND (reference sequence). CDR3 sequence: CASSLREGTQHF. The CDR3 DNA follows: TGTGCCAGTAGTTTGAGGGAAGGGACCCAGCATTTT. The full variable domain, its missing parts supplied by reference TRBV19 and TRBJ1-5, is DGGITQSPKYLFRKEGQNVTLSCEQNLNHDAMYWYRQDPGQGLRLIYYSQIVNDFQKGDIAEGYSVSREKKESFPLTVTSAQKNPTAFYLCASSLREGTQHFGDGTRLSIL.

The chain uses TRBV5-4 and TRBJ2-2; 10 positions match TRBD1. The CDR3 is made up of 15 amino acids. Germline V gene lookup returns CDR1 SGHNT and CDR2 YYREEE (reference sequence). After removal of 3 bases from V and 5 bases from J, the junction contained 4 bases not matched to a gene. The CDR3 bases are TGTGCCAGCAGCTCTCCGGGACAGGGGACCGGGGAGCTGTTTTTT. The encoded protein is CASSSPGQGTGELFF. Full variable domain (remainder filled in from reference TRBV5-4 and TRBJ2-2): ETGVTQSPTHLIKTRGQQVTLRCSSQSGHNTVSWYQQALGQGPQFIFQYYREEENGRGNFPPRFSGLQFPNYSSELNVNALELDDSALYLCASSSPGQGTGELFFGEGSRLTVL.

The CDR3: CASSHGDRGLRDTIYF. Here the CDR3 DNA reads TGTGCCAGCAGCCATGGGGACAGGGGGCTTAGGGACACCATATATTTT. V gene TRBV4-2 combines with J gene TRBJ1-3; 12 bases match TRBD1. The CDR3 covers 16 residues. With V trimmed by 3 bases and J by 8 bases, 8 bases remained unmatched. The V gene's germline CDR1 is LGHNA and CDR2 YNFKEQ.

The V gene is TRBV14, the J gene TRBJ2-1, with D unclear. Germline CDR1 SGHDN, CDR2 FVKESK. This CDR3 has 16 residues. V gave up 4 bases and J gave up 10 bases, with 23 bases separating them. CDR3 coding DNA: TGTGCCAGCAGCCTCCTGAGCCCGGGTGATGGTACGGAGCAGTTCTTC. Translation: CASSLLSPGDGTEQFF.

V is TRBV4-2 and J is TRBJ2-2; unclear D gene. Between the trimmed V and J ends, which lost 0 bases and 6 bases, there was a span of 11 bases. The CDR3 consists of 15 residues. The germline gives CDR1 LGHNA, CDR2 YNFKEQ. The CDR3 nucleotides are TGTGCCAGCAGCCAAGATTTTCAGCGAGCCGGGGAGCTGTTTTTT. Its translation: CASSQDFQRAGELFF.

The chain couples TRBV19 to TRBJ2-1; 7 nucleotides align to TRBD1. The J segment lost 3 bases and the V segment lost 0 bases, leaving 14 bases of the junction unmatched. Per the germline V gene, CDR1 is LNHDA and CDR2 is SQIVND (reference sequence). The CDR3 length is 19 residues. The CDR3, as DNA: TGTGCCAGTAGTATAGAAGGTTGGCAGGGGGTCGGCGGCTACAATGAGCAGTTCTTC. Its protein product is CASSIEGWQGVGGYNEQFF.

V and J are TRBV19 and TRBJ2-5; a possible D gene is TRBD2 (5 bases). CDR3 length: 13 residues. Germline V gene lookup returns CDR1 LNHDA and CDR2 SQIVND (reference sequence). The V end was cut by 5 bases, the J end by 4 bases, with 11 bases between. In DNA form, the CDR3 reads TGTGCCAGTAGTGCCCGTGAGGGAGAGACCCAGTACTTC. It yields the protein CASSAREGETQYF.